This T cell receptor (beta chain) came from a study of T cells in Graves' hyperthyroidism and ophthalmopathy. Using RNA transcripts as the source, TCR beta CDR3 regions were amplified. TCR CDR3 regions were first amplified by RT-PCR with HTBI primers. One entry per CDR3 protein, called by TCRdb with MiXCR from the multiplex PCR reads. This table holds under 550,000 distinct CDR3 sequences, 15% to 20% found once. The CDR3 is 13 residues long. Germline V gene sequence: CDR1 GTSNPN, CDR2 SVGIG (reference sequence). Trimming stripped 3 bases from V and 4 bases from J, with 12 bases between. This clonotype was detected many times.

The TCR was taken from a man in his forties with Graves' ophthalmopathy. The chain has TRBV30 and TRBJ1-1; TRBD1 might be the D (6 bases). The sequenced material came from blood. In DNA, the CDR3 is TGTGCCTGGAGGGGGGGCCTTGGCACTGAAGCTTTCTTT. Translation: CAWRGGLGTEAFF.